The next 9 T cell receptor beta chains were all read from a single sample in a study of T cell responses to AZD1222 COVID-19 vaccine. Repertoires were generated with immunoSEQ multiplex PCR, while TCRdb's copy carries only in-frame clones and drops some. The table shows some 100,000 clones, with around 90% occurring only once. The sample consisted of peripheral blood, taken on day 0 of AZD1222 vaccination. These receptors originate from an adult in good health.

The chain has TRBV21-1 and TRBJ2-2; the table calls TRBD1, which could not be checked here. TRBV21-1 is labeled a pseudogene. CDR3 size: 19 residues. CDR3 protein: CASSTSRDRGSHNTGELFF. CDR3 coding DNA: TGTGCCAGCAGCACTTCGCGGGACAGGGGATCTCACAACACCGGGGAGCTGTTTTTT.

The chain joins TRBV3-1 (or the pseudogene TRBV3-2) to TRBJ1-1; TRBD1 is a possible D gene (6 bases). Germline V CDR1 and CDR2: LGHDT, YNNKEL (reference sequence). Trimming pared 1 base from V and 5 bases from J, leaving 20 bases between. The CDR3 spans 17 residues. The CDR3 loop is CASSQVNSAGQGTEAFF. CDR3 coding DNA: TGTGCCAGCAGCCAAGTAAATTCGGCAGGGCAGGGGACTGAAGCTTTCTTT.

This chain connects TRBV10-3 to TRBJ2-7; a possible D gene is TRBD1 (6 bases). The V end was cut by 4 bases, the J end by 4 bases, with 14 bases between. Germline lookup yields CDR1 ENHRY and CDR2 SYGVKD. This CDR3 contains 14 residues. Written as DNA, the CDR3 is TGTGCCATCAGTGTGGGGACACCTCTTTACGAGCAGTACTTC. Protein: CAISVGTPLYEQYF.

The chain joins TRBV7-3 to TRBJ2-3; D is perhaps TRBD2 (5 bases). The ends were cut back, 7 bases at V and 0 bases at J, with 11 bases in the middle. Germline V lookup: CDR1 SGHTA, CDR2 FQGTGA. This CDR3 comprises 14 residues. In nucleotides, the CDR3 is TGTGCCAGCACCCTACCGGGGAGCACAGATACGCAGTATTTT. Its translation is CASTLPGSTDTQYF. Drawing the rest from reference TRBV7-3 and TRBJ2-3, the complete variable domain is GAGVSQTPSNKVTEKGKYVELRCDPISGHTALYWYRQSLGQGPEFLIYFQGTGAADDSGLPNDRFFAVRPEGSVSTLKIQRTERGDSAVYLCASTLPGSTDTQYFGPGTRLTVL.

CDR3 sequence reads: CASSNRNLAGGNTGELFF. As DNA, the CDR3 is TGTGCCAGTAGTAACCGAAATCTAGCGGGGGGGAACACCGGGGAGCTGTTTTTT. V usage is TRBV19 and J usage is TRBJ2-2, with 11 bases identical to TRBD2. This CDR3 is built from 18 residues. CDR1 is LNHDA and CDR2 is SQIVND in the germline V gene (reference sequence). The V segment lost 4 bases and the J segment 1 base; nucleotides outside the gene matches: 8.

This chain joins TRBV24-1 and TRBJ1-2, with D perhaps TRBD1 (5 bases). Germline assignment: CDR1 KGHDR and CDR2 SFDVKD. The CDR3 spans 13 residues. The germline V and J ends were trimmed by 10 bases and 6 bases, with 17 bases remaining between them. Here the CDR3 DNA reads TGTGCCACACGGGACCAAAACGTGGATGGCTACACCTTC. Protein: CATRDQNVDGYTF.

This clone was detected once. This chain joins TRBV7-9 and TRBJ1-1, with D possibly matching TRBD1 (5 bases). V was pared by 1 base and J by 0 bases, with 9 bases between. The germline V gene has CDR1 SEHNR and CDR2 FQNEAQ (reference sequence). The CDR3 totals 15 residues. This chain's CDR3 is CASSLEGRMNTEAFF. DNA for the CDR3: TGTGCCAGCAGCTTAGAGGGACGGATGAACACTGAAGCTTTCTTT.

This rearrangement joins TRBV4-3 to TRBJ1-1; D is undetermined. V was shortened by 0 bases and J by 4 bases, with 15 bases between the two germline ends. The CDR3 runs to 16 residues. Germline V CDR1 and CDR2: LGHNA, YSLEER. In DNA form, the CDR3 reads TGCGCCAGCAGCCAAGACCTTTGGAGGTGGAGCACTGAAGCTTTCTTT. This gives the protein CASSQDLWRWSTEAFF.

This chain's CDR3 is CASWDYSNTGELFF. The CDR3, as DNA: TGTGCCAGCTGGGACTACTCTAACACCGGGGAGCTGTTTTTT. This sequence joins TRBV28 and TRBJ2-2; 7 nucleotides align to TRBD2. J gave up 2 bases and V 8 bases, and 5 bases lay outside the gene matches. The CDR3 has 14 amino acids. In germline, CDR1 is MDHEN, CDR2 SYDVKM.